The 31 T cell receptor beta chains below come from one sample, sequenced in a study of T and B cells in COVID-19 patients. BIOMED2 TRB-A/B primer pools were used in multiplex TRB PCR. TCRdb reprocessed the multiplex PCR reads via MiXCR and lists one record per CDR3 protein. The table has 4,800 or so distinct CDR3 sequences, 33% seen once; the top ten hold around 24%. Each TRB amplification used about 220-500 ng of genomic DNA from blood. The sample comprised blood. The receptors originated from a human donor who had recovered from COVID-19.

This sequence joins TRBV27 and TRBJ1-1; the D is unclear. CDR3 length: 17 amino acids. Germline CDR1 MNHEY, CDR2 SMNVEV (reference sequence). Deletions cut 0 bases from V and 4 bases from J, with 18 bases between. The CDR3 here is CASSLSILTVMSTEAFF. The CDR3 DNA reads as TGTGCCAGCAGTTTATCCATTCTAACGGTTATGAGCACTGAAGCTTTCTTT.

This clonotype was detected only a few times. The chain recombines TRBV6-4 with TRBJ2-1; a weak D match, TRBD2 (5 bases). The V end was cut by 3 bases, the J end by 5 bases, with 8 bases between. The CDR3 has 13 amino acids. The germline V gene encodes CDR1 MRHNA and CDR2 SNTAGT. The chain's CDR3 is CASSEMTNNEQFF. The CDR3 bases are TGTGCCAGCAGTGAGATGACTAACAATGAGCAGTTCTTC.

V usage is TRBV5-1 and J usage is TRBJ1-6; weak D call: TRBD1 (6 bases). The CDR3 has 15 amino acids. Germline CDR1 reads SGHRS; CDR2 reads YFSETQ. The germline V and J ends were trimmed by 2 bases and 4 bases, with 10 bases remaining between them. The CDR3 DNA reads as TGCGCCAGCAGCTTCGAACAGGGTTATAATTCACCCCTCCACTTT. Residues: CASSFEQGYNSPLHF. Full variable domain (missing parts from reference TRBV5-1 and TRBJ1-6): KAGVTQTPRYLIKTRGQQVTLSCSPISGHRSVSWYQQTPGQGLQFLFEYFSETQRNKGNFPGRFSGRQFSNSRSEMNVSTLELGDSALYLCASSFEQGYNSPLHFGNGTRLTVT.

By sample share, this clonotype is large. The genes are TRBV19 and TRBJ2-1; TRBD2 agrees at 12 bases. There are 15 residues in the CDR3. With V trimmed by 4 bases and J by 3 bases, 1 base remained unmatched. Per the germline V gene, CDR1 is LNHDA and CDR2 is SQIVND (reference sequence). CDR3 bases: TGTGCCAGTAGTAAGACTAGCGGGAGCTACAATGAGCAGTTCTTC. Translation gives CASSKTSGSYNEQFF.

This chain connects TRBV29-1 to TRBJ2-7; 8 bases match TRBD1. The length of the CDR3 is 14 residues. Germline trimming cut 6 bases from V and 4 bases from J; bases unmatched to any gene: 11. Germline lookup yields CDR1 SQVTM and CDR2 ANQGSEA. The DNA of the CDR3 is TGCAGCGTCCGGTTCGGGACAGGTAGATACGAGCAGTACTTC. It yields the protein CSVRFGTGRYEQYF.

This clonotype was recorded only once. The chain employs TRBV10-3 and TRBJ2-6, with D possibly matching TRBD1 (5 bases). The germline V gene has CDR1 ENHRY and CDR2 SYGVKD. This CDR3 has 14 amino acids. Trimming pared 6 bases from V and 0 bases from J, leaving 6 bases between. For the CDR3, the DNA is TGTGCCATCAGAGACAGCTCTGGGGCCAACGTCCTGACTTTC. As protein: CAIRDSSGANVLTF.

The J gene is TRBJ2-7, the V gene TRBV27, with 9 bases fitting TRBD1. CDR3 length: 14 residues. Germline V gene lookup returns CDR1 MNHEY and CDR2 SMNVEV (reference sequence). With 3 bases clipped from V and 4 bases from J, the junction kept 4 bases outside the gene matches. This CDR3 reads CASSLGTGWYEQYF. CDR3 coding DNA: TGTGCCAGCAGTTTGGGGACAGGGTGGTACGAGCAGTACTTC.

The chain is built from TRBV19 and TRBJ2-1; 10 bases line up with TRBD2. This CDR3 region has 16 residues. CDR1 and CDR2 from the germline V gene are LNHDA and SQIVND (reference sequence). Unmatched junction bases numbered 6, after V lost 4 bases and J lost 3 bases. In nucleotides, the CDR3 is TGTGCCAGTAGTAGGCGGACTAGCGGAAGCTACAATGAGCAGTTCTTC. It encodes CASSRRTSGSYNEQFF.

This clonotype is classed as medium-sized. The CDR3 loop is CAWEGLGDTQYF. The CDR3 DNA reads TGTGCCTGGGAAGGTTTGGGAGATACGCAGTATTTT. The chain has TRBV30 and TRBJ2-3; no clear D. The CDR3 has 12 amino acids. The V end lost 5 bases, the J end lost 5 bases, and 11 bases lay between the germline ends. CDR1 and CDR2 (germline): GTSNPN, SVGIG (reference sequence).

With regard to this clonotype: One junction end does not reproduce the germline sequence, and a read error may be involved. V and J are TRBV4-3 and TRBJ2-1; the match to TRBD2 covers 10 bases. Per the germline V gene, CDR1 is LGHNA and CDR2 is YSLEER. This CDR3 is built from 15 residues. CDR3 nucleotide sequence: TGTGCCAGCAGTTCCGGGACTAGCGAGTACAATGAGCAGTTCTTC. Translated: CASSSGTSEYNEQFF.

This clonotype was observed a few times. The rearrangement joins TRBV27 to TRBJ1-2, with D tentatively TRBD1 (6 bases). This CDR3 has 14 residues. Trimming left V 4 bases short and J 2 bases short, with 11 bases between. Per germline, CDR1 MNHEY and CDR2 SMNVEV (reference sequence). CDR3 sequence: CASSSLGANYGYTF. The DNA of the CDR3 is TGTGCCAGCAGTTCACTGGGGGCCAACTATGGCTACACCTTC.

This clonotype was recorded a few times. The rearrangement links TRBV18 to TRBJ1-4; 8 nucleotides agree with TRBD1. Germline V gene data show CDR1 as KGHSH and CDR2 as LQKENI. This CDR3 spans 14 amino acids. The V gene end was trimmed by 3 bases and the J gene end by 3 bases; junction bases not matched to a gene: 0. The chain's CDR3 is CASSPDRANEKLFF. The CDR3 DNA sequence: TGTGCCAGCTCACCGGACAGGGCTAATGAAAAACTGTTTTTT.

In this sample, this clonotype is medium-sized (0.01 to 0.1%). The chain couples TRBV19 to TRBJ2-6; tentatively, D is TRBD1 or TRBD2 (6 bases each). This CDR3 has 15 residues. Germline V gene lookup returns CDR1 LNHDA and CDR2 SQIVND (reference sequence). With 4 bases removed from V and 4 bases from J, the gap between germline ends came to 11 bases. For the CDR3, the DNA is TGTGCCAGTAGTAGCCGGGGGCAAGGGGCCAACGTCCTGACTTTC. It encodes CASSSRGQGANVLTF.

The sample holds a few counts of this clonotype. V gene TRBV11-2 combines with J gene TRBJ1-6; 10 nucleotides align to TRBD1. The V and J ends lost 6 bases and 9 bases, in that order; junction bases with no gene match: 5. The V gene's germline CDR1 is SGHAT and CDR2 FQNNGV. The CDR3 runs to 14 residues. The CDR3 reads CASRPDRGLSPLHF. The CDR3 coding sequence is TGTGCCAGCAGACCCGACAGGGGGCTTTCACCCCTCCACTTT.

The CDR3 loop is CASSPGQGAWDQPQHF. The CDR3 nucleotides read TGTGCCAGCAGTCCGGGACAGGGGGCTTGGGATCAGCCCCAGCATTTT. The chain has TRBV6-2 or TRBV6-3 and TRBJ1-5, with 12 bases matching TRBD1. The germline V gene encodes CDR1 MNHEY and CDR2 SVGEGT. Trimming removed 5 bases from V and 5 bases from J; junction bases left unmatched: 7. This CDR3 has 16 amino acids.

The chain links TRBV5-5 to TRBJ2-1; D may be TRBD2 (5 bases). Trimming took 8 bases from V and 7 from J, leaving 22 bases between them. The CDR3 length is 15 residues. The germline CDR1 and CDR2 sequences are SGHKS and YYEKEE (reference sequence). This chain's CDR3 is CARSPLRASGNEQFF. CDR3 DNA: TGTGCCAGAAGCCCACTCCGGGCCTCGGGGAATGAGCAGTTCTTC.

The chain is built from TRBV7-6 and TRBJ2-7; D ambiguous. The V gene lost 3 bases and the J gene lost 0 bases, with 6 bases spanning the gap. Germline V gene lookup returns CDR1 SGHVS and CDR2 FNYEAQ. There are 13 residues in the CDR3. CDR3 in DNA: TGTGCCAGCAGCTTTCCCGCCTCCTACGAGCAGTACTTC. This gives the protein CASSFPASYEQYF.

In its sample, this clonotype was seen a few times. The chain combines TRBV5-4 with TRBJ2-1; D remains unclear. Trimming shortened V by 3 bases and J by 2 bases, and 15 bases separated the two germline ends. Germline V lookup: CDR1 SGHNT, CDR2 YYREEE (reference sequence). The CDR3 extends over 16 amino acids. CDR3 protein: CASSSPGSAPYNEQFF. The CDR3 DNA reads as TGTGCCAGCAGCTCCCCCGGATCAGCCCCCTACAATGAGCAGTTCTTC.

This clonotype was detected only a few times. The rearrangement joins TRBV5-6 to TRBJ1-1, with TRBD1 as a possible D gene (5 bases). Trimming removed 4 bases from V and 11 bases from J, with 15 bases in between. The length of the CDR3 is 12 residues. CDR1 and CDR2 (germline): SGHDT, YYEEEE. CDR3 coding DNA: TGTGCCAGCAGCAGGGGACCCATGGGGGCTTTCTTT. This translates into CASSRGPMGAFF.

The genes are TRBV27 and TRBJ2-1, with 9 bases matching TRBD2. CDR1 is MNHEY, CDR2 SMNVEV, per germline (reference sequence). This CDR3 is built from 14 residues. V lost 7 bases, J lost 8 bases, and 9 bases stayed unmatched. The DNA of the CDR3 is TGTGCCAGCACCGTAGCGGGAGAATACGATGAGCAGTTCTTC. It yields the protein CASTVAGEYDEQFF.

In its sample, this clonotype was seen a few times. The V and J genes are TRBV19 and TRBJ1-4; D is possibly TRBD1 (6 bases). V shed 3 bases and J shed 3 bases, with 11 bases lying between them. The germline gives CDR1 LNHDA, CDR2 SQIVND (reference sequence). The CDR3 contains 15 residues. The CDR3 loop is CASSIRQAANEKLFF. In nucleotides, the CDR3 is TGTGCCAGTAGTATCCGACAGGCGGCTAATGAAAAACTGTTTTTT.

The chain has TRBV30 and TRBJ2-6; D is perhaps TRBD1 (6 bases). V dropped 3 bases and J dropped 2 bases, with 11 bases sitting between them. CDR1 GTSNPN and CDR2 SVGIG come from the germline V gene (reference sequence). This CDR3 has 15 amino acids. Here the CDR3 reads CAWRGQSTGANVLTF. The DNA for the CDR3 is TGTGCCTGGAGGGGACAATCTACTGGGGCCAACGTCCTGACTTTC.

The chain employs TRBV12-3 or TRBV12-4 and TRBJ2-1; D unresolved. Trimming took 3 bases from V and 6 from J, leaving 9 bases between them. The CDR3 extends over 13 amino acids. The CDR3 protein is CASSFAEVNEQFF. CDR3 DNA sequence: TGTGCCAGCAGTTTCGCGGAAGTCAATGAGCAGTTCTTC.

This clonotype was detected a few times. J is TRBJ1-1 and V is TRBV6-5, with 10 bases lining up with TRBD1. CDR1 is MNHEY and CDR2 is SVGAGI in the germline V gene. With V trimmed by 6 bases and J by 4 bases, 8 bases remained unmatched. The CDR3 length is 15 residues. The CDR3 reads CASSLTGQGSTEAFF. The CDR3 DNA follows: TGTGCCAGCAGCCTAACGGGACAGGGGAGCACTGAAGCTTTCTTT.

By share, this clonotype counts as large. The chain recombines TRBV29-1 with TRBJ2-2; no clear D gene. Germline loops: CDR1 SQVTM, CDR2 ANQGSEA. CDR3 size: 13 residues. Trimming stripped 0 bases from V and 7 bases from J, with 9 bases between. DNA of the CDR3: TGCAGCGTTGAAGAGTTCGCCGACGGGGAGCTGTTTTTT. This sequence encodes CSVEEFADGELFF.

This chain uses TRBV6-5 with TRBJ2-6; D not certain. Germline V gives CDR1 MNHEY, CDR2 SVGAGI. V was clipped by 0 bases and J by 0 bases, with 9 bases between them. The CDR3 extends over 17 amino acids. CDR3 sequence reads: CASSYSAGGSGANVLTF. CDR3 nucleotides: TGTGCCAGCAGTTACTCCGCAGGTGGCTCTGGGGCCAACGTCCTGACTTTC.

The rearrangement joins TRBV6-1 to TRBJ2-3; 7 bases line up with TRBD2. Germline trimming cut 1 base from V and 4 bases from J; bases unmatched to any gene: 5. CDR3 size: 15 residues. Per the germline V gene, CDR1 is MNHNS and CDR2 is SASEGT. The CDR3 protein is CASSEGGGSADTQYF. CDR3 bases: TGTGCCAGCAGTGAAGGGGGCGGGAGTGCAGATACGCAGTATTTT.

There are a few counts of this clonotype. The CDR3 sequence is CATSKQLNEKLFF. The CDR3 nucleotides read TGTGCCACCAGCAAACAGCTCAATGAAAAACTGTTTTTT. The chain employs TRBV15 and TRBJ1-4; unclear D gene. Trimming cost V 4 bases and J 5 bases, with 8 bases left between them. Germline CDR1 reads LNHNV; CDR2 reads YYDKDF (reference sequence). CDR3 length equals 13 residues.

This chain uses TRBV5-1 with TRBJ1-2; no clear D. CDR1 and CDR2 (germline): SGHRS, YFSETQ. CDR3 length: 15 amino acids. The V and J ends lost 4 bases and 7 bases respectively, with 20 bases between them. CDR3 amino acids: CASSRAPEGLSGYTF. The CDR3 coding sequence is TGCGCCAGCAGCCGAGCACCCGAGGGATTGAGTGGCTACACCTTC.

The genes are TRBV6-4 and TRBJ1-5; 9 positions match TRBD1. Looked up from germline, CDR1 is MRHNA and CDR2 is SNTAGT. This CDR3 has 16 residues. V dropped 3 bases and J dropped 7; count of bases not matched to a gene: 10. The CDR3 DNA sequence: TGTGCCAGCAGTGAAGGGGATGGGACAGGGTACCAGCCCCAGCATTTT. Encoded protein: CASSEGDGTGYQPQHF.

The V gene is TRBV6-5, the J gene TRBJ2-3, with D perhaps TRBD2 (8 bases). Germline V gene sequence: CDR1 MNHEY, CDR2 SVGAGI. Trimming cost V 10 bases and J 1 base, with 18 bases left between them. The CDR3 runs 15 residues. CDR3: CATQGGSGGTDTQYF. DNA for the CDR3: TGTGCCACCCAGGGGGGTAGCGGGGGCACAGATACGCAGTATTTT.